This T cell receptor (beta chain) was obtained from a study of T cell responses to AZD1222 COVID-19 vaccine (dated by TCRdb to the early 2020s). With respect to the entire study: AZD1222 recipients whose second dose came at about 4 weeks and those whose second dose came at about 12 weeks were combined into one group, since spike-specific TCR depth and breadth did not differ between the two schedules. TCR sequencing was performed for about 250 trial participants, of whom about 200 were given two doses of AZD1222 and around 26 were given two doses of MenACWY control vaccine. Trial participants were enrolled into age subgroups of 18-55, 56-69 and 70-plus years, which contained about 160, 30 and 59 TCR-sequenced participants, respectively.

In the paper's terms, the time point label means: baseline before first vaccination. Vaccinee samples came from UK trials COV001 and COV002, including a single-blind randomized controlled phase 2/3 trial of AZD1222 (ChAdOx1 nCoV-19) in healthy adults. For TCRbeta chain sequencing, PBMC samples were collected from trial participants at day 0 and at day 28 after the second dose. The CDR3 regions of human TCRbeta chains were analyzed by immunosequencing. The paper's data handling went like this. TCRs in the repertoires were matched against a reference library of SARS-CoV-2-specific TCRs that had been generated with the MIRA antigen-specificity platform. Breadth meant the fraction of unique TCRs that were SARS-CoV-2-associated, whereas depth meant the fraction of total T cells that were SARS-CoV-2-associated. Each spike-specific TCR was assigned to its reactive spike region and to a CD4 or CD8 class using the MIRA data. Log10-transformed breadth and depth values were compared by one-way ANOVA with Sidak's multiple comparisons tests. TCRdb re-hosts the immuneACCESS table, in-frame sequences only. Its copies lack some clones; in the studies checked, an unresolved V gene accounts for under half of them, and the cause for the rest is not known. The V and J calls and the clone size are those of that table, but D and trimming were determined from the DNA. The sample table contains tens of thousands of clones; only one count was recorded for approximately 91% of them. Approximately 6.3% of the sample goes to the ten largest clones.

Taken from the germline V gene (reference sequence), the CDR1 and CDR2 loops are SEHNR and FQNEAQ. From cysteine to phenylalanine, the CDR3 is 14 amino acids long. This entry keeps only the CDR3 DNA: 42 bases, framed from base 1. The V and J ends are trimmed by 5 bases and 2 bases, leaving 12 bases between them. Results the study describes overall, beyond this receptor: After two AZD1222 doses, both the breadth and the depth of spike-specific TCRs were significantly higher than at day 0 and than in MenACWY recipients. Because no day 14 peak-response samples were available, the repertoires could be characterized only after the peak T cell response. Vaccine-associated CD4 TCRs spanned the whole spike protein, with dominant responses in regions 160-218 and 743-854. Most participants were white British and females outnumbered males, and the authors suggested that clonal diversity may have been underestimated. Reportedly, almost half of the unique spike-specific TCRs recognized epitopes lying outside the regions that are mutated in the B.1.351 and B.1.1.7 variants. The 56-69-year group was small, and its depth increase did not reach significance, likely because of low power. Only five to seven AZD1222 recipients were SARS-CoV-2 seropositive at baseline, limiting conclusions about previously exposed vaccinees.

This clone was recorded many times. Its antigen has not been determined. No base quality information exists; no much larger clone differs at one position. The origin of this receptor is an adult in good health. The chain joins TRBV7-9 to TRBJ1-1, and perhaps TRBD1 as D gene, on 6 matching bases. Specimen: peripheral blood, collected on day 0 of AZD1222 vaccination. In nucleotide form, the sequence is TGTGCCAGCAGCACCAACAGGGATAACACTGAAGCTTTCTTT. It codes for CASSTNRDNTEAFF.